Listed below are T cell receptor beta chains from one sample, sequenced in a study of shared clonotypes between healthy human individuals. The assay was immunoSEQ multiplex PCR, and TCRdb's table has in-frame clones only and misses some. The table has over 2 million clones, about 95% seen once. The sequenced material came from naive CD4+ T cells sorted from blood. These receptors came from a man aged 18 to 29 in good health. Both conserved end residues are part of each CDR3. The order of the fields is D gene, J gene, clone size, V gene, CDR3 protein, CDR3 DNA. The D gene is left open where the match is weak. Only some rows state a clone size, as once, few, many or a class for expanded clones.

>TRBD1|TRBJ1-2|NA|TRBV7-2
CASSLGRRGLNYGYTF
TGTGCCAGCAGCTTAGGGCGGAGGGGGCTTAACTATGGCTACACCTTC
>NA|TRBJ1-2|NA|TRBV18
CASSPSGSYGYTF
TGTGCCAGCTCACCTTCAGGGTCCTATGGCTACACCTTC
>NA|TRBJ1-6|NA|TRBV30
CAWSEDKWNSPLHF
TGTGCCTGGAGTGAGGACAAGTGGAATTCACCCCTCCACTTT
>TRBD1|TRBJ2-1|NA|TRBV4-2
CASSQGTGGKNEQFF
TGTGCCAGCAGCCAGGGGACAGGGGGTAAGAATGAGCAGTTCTTC
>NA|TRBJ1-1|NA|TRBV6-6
CASSDPVAGPGEAFF
TGTGCCAGCAGTGACCCAGTTGCGGGCCCAGGTGAAGCTTTCTTT
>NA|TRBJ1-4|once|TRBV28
CASSSPPGGPNEKLFF
TGTGCCAGCAGTTCCCCCCCGGGGGGCCCTAATGAAAAACTGTTTTTT
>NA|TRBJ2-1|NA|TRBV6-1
CASSERGPGNEQFF
TGTGCCAGCAGTGAACGGGGACCGGGCAATGAGCAGTTCTTC
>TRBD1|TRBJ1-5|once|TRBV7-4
CASSLTGAYSNQPQHF
TGTGCCAGCAGTTTAACAGGGGCCTATAGCAATCAGCCCCAGCATTTT
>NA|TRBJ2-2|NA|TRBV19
CASSTQDRVGELFF
TGTGCCAGTAGTACCCAGGACCGAGTTGGGGAGCTGTTTTTT
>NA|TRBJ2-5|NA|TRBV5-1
CASSQGQETQYF
TGCGCCAGCAGTCAAGGTCAAGAGACCCAGTACTTC